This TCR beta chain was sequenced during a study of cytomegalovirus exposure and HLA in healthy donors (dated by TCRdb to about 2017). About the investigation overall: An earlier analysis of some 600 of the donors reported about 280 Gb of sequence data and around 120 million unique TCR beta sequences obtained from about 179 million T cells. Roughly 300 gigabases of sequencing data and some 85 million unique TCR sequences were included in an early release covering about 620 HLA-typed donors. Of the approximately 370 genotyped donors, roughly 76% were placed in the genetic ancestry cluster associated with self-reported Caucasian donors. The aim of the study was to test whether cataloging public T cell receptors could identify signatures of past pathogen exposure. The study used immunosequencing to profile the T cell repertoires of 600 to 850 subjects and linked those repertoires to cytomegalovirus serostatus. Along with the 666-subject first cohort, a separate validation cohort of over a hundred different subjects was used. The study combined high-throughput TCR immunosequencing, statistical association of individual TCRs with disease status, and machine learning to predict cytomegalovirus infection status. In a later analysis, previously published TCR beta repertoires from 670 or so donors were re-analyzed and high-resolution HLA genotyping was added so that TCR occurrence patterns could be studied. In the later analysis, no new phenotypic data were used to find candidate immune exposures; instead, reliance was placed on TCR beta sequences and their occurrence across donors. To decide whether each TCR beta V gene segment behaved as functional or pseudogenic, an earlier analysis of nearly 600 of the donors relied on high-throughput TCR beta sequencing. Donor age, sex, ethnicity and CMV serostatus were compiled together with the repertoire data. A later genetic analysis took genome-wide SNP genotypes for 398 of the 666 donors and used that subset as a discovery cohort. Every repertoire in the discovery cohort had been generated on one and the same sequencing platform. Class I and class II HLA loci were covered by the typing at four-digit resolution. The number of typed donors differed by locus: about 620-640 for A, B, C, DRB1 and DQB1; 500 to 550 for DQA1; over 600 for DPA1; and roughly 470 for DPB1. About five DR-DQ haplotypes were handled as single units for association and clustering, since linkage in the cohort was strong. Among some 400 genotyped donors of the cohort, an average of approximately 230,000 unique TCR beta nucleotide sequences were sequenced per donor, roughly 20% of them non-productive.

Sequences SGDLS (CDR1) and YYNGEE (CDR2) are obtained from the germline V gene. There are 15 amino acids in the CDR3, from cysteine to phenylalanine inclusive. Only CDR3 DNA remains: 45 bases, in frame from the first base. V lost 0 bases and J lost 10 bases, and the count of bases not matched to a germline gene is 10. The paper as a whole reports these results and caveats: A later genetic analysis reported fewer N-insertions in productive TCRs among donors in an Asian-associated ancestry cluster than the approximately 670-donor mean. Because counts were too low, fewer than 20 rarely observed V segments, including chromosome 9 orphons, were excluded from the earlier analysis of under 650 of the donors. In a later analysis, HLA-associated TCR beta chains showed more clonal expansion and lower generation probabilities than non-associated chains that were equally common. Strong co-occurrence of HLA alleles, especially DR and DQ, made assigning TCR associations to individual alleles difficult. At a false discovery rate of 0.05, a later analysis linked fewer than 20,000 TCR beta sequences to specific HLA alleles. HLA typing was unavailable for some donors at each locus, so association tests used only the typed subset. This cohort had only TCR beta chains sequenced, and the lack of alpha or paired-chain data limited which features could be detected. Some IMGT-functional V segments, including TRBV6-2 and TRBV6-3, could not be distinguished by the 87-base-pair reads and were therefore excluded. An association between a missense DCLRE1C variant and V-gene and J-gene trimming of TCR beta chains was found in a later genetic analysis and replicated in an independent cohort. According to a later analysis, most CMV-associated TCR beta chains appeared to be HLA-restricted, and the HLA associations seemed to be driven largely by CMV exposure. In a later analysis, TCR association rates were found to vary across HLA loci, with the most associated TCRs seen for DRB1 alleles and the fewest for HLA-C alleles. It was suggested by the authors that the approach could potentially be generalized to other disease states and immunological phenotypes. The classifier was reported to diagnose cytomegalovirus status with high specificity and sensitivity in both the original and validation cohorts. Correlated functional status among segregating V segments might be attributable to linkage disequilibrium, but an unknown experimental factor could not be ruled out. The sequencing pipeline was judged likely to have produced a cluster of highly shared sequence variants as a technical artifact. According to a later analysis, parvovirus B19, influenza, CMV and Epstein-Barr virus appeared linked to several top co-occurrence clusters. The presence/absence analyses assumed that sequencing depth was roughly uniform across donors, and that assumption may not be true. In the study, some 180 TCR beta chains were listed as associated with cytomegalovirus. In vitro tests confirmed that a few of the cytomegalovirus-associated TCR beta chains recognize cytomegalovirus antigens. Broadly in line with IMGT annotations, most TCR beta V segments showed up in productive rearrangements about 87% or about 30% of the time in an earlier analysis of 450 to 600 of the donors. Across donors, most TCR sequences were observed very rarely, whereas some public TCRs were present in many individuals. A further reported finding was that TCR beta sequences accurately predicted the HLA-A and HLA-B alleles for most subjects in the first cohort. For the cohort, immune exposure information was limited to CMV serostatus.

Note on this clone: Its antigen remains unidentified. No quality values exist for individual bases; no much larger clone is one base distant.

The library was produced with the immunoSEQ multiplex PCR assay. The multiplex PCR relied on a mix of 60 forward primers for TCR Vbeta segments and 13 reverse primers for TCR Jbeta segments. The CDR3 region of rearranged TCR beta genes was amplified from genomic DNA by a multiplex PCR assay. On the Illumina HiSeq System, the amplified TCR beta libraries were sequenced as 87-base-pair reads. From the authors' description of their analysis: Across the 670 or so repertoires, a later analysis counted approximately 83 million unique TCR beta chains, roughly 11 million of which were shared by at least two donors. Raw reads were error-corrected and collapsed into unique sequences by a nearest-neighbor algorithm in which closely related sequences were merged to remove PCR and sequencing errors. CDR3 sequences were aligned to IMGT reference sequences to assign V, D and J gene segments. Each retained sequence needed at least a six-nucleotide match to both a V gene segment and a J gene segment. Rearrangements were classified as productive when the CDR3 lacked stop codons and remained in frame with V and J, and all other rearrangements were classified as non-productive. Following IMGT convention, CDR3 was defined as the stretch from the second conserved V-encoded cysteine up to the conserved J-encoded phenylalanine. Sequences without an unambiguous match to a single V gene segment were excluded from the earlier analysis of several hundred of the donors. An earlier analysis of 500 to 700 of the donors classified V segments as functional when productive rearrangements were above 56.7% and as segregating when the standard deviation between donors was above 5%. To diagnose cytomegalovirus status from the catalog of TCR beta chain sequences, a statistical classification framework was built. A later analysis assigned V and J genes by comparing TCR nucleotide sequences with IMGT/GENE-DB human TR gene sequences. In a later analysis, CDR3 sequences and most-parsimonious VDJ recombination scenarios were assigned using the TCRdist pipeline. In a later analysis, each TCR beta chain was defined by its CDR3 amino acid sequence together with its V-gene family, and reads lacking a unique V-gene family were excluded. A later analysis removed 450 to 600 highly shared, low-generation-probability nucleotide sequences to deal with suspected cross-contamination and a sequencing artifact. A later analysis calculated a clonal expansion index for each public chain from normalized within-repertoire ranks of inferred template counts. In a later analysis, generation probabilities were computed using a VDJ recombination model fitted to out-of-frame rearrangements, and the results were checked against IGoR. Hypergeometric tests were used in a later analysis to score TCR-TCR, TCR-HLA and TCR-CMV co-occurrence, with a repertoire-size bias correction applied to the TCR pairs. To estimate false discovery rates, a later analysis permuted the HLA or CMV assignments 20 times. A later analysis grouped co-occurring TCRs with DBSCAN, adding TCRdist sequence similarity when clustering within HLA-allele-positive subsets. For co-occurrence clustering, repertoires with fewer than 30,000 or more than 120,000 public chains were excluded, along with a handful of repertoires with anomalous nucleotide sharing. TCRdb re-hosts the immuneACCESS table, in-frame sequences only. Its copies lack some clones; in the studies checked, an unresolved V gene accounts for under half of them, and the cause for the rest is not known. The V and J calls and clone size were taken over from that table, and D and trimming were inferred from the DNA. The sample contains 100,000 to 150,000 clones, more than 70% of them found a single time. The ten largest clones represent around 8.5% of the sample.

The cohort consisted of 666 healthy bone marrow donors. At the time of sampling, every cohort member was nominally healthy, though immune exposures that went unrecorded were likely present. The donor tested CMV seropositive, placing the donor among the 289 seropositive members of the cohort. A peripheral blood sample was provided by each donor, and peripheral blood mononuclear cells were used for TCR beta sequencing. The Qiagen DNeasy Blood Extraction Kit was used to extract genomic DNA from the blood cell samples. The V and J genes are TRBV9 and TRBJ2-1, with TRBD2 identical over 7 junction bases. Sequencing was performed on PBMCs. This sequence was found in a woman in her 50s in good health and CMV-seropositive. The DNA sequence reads TGTGCCAGCAGCGTAGACGGGACTACAAATAAGGAGCAGTTCTTC. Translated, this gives CASSVDGTTNKEQFF.